A selection of T cell receptor beta chains follows, all from one sample in a study of T cell changes during pregnancy in multiple sclerosis. Clones were read by immunoSEQ multiplex PCR, and TCRdb kept only the in-frame ones, dropping some. The table has tens of thousands of clones, 85% to 95% seen once. Sequenced material: peripheral blood, taken after pregnancy. These receptors all stem from a female donor with multiple sclerosis, enrolled in a pregnancy study. CDR3s include the opening cysteine and the closing phenylalanine or tryptophan. D genes are given only for firm matches. Clone size, where shown, is once, few, many, or a class for clones that have expanded.

J | D | V | size | DNA | CDR3
TRBJ2-1 | NA | TRBV7-7 | NA | TGTGCCAGCAGCTTAGGGCTAGCCTCCTACAATGAGCAGTTCTTC | CASSLGLASYNEQFF
TRBJ1-2 | TRBD1 | TRBV28 | NA | TGTGCCAGCAGTTTACCCAACGCCGGACAGGGAGGAGGCTACACCTTC | CASSLPNAGQGGGYTF
TRBJ1-2 | NA | TRBV9 | NA | TGTGCCAGCAGCGCCCACAGGGACGGCTACACCTTC | CASSAHRDGYTF
TRBJ1-1 | TRBD1 | TRBV5-4 | NA | TGTGCCAGCAGCTTGGGACAGGGATTCACTGAAGCTTTCTTT | CASSLGQGFTEAFF
TRBJ2-5 | TRBD2 | TRBV14 | NA | TGTGCCAGCAGCCAAGACAGTCTGTACGGGAGGGAGACCCAGTACTTC | CASSQDSLYGRETQYF
TRBJ1-3 | NA | TRBV6-5 | NA | TGTGCCAGCAGTTACTCGGGAGATCTATCTGGAAACACCATATATTTT | CASSYSGDLSGNTIYF
TRBJ2-7 | TRBD1 | TRBV7-9 | NA | TGTGCCAGCACCTACATAGGGGGACAGGCCTCCTACGAGCAGTACTTC | CASTYIGGQASYEQYF
TRBJ2-1 | NA | TRBV2 | NA | TGTGCCAGCAGTGGACTGACGGAGCAGTTCTTC | CASSGLTEQFF
TRBJ2-5 | TRBD2 | TRBV5-1 | once | TGCGCCAGCAGCTCACTCAAGACTAGCGGGATTGAGACCCAGTACTTC | CASSSLKTSGIETQYF
TRBJ1-6 | TRBD1 | TRBV7-4 | NA | TGTGCCAGCAGCGGACCGGGACAGGGAATGCCGACCTATAATTCACCCCTCCACTTT | CASSGPGQGMPTYNSPLHF
TRBJ2-1 | TRBD2 | TRBV4-3 | NA | TGCGCCAGCAGCCAGACACCGTTTCAACTAGCGGGGGAGGCTTACTCCTACAATGAGCAGTTCTTC | CASSQTPFQLAGEAYSYNEQFF
TRBJ2-7 | NA | TRBV19 | NA | TGTGCATCGGCGGCTGCCTACGAGCAGTACTTC | CASAAAYEQYF
TRBJ2-7 | TRBD2 | TRBV19 | once | TGTGCCAGTAGTATACTAGCGGGAGGGGGCGAGCAGTACTTC | CASSILAGGGEQYF
TRBJ1-2 | TRBD1 | TRBV5-1 | NA | TGCGCCAGCAGCCCCGGACAGGGGGAGGGCTATGGCTACACCTTC | CASSPGQGEGYGYTF
TRBJ2-7 | NA | TRBV5-1 | NA | TGCGCCAGCAGCCCGCCTGGTTTAAGGACTTCCGCCTACGAGCAGTACTTC | CASSPPGLRTSAYEQYF
TRBJ1-1 | NA | TRBV11-3 | NA | TGTGCCAGCAGCCCCCAGGGACTGCCTGGCGCTGAAGCTTTCTTT | CASSPQGLPGAEAFF
TRBJ1-5 | NA | TRBV21-1 | NA | TGTGCCAGCAGCAAAGAGCCTACAGATAGCAATCAGCCCCAGCATTTT | CASSKEPTDSNQPQHF
TRBJ2-1 | TRBD2 | TRBV7-3 | NA | TGTGCCAGCAGCTTAATGGGCGGGGGGGCCAATGAGCAGTTCTTC | CASSLMGGGANEQFF
TRBJ1-1 | NA | TRBV13 | NA | TGTGCCAGCAGCTTAATGGGCAGCGGAGCTTTCTTT | CASSLMGSGAFF
TRBJ2-1 | NA | TRBV4-1 | once | TGCGCCAGCAGCCAGCTTATGGACTACGACTTCAACAATGAGCAGTTCTTC | CASSQLMDYDFNNEQFF
TRBJ2-2 | TRBD1 | TRBV19 | NA | TGTGCCAGTATCGACAGGGGCAGGACCGGGGAGCTGTTTTTT | CASIDRGRTGELFF
TRBJ2-3 | TRBD1 | TRBV5-1 | NA | TGCGCCAGCAGCCAGGGACAGGGTGTCACAGATACGCAGTATTTT | CASSQGQGVTDTQYF
TRBJ1-2 | NA | TRBV18 | once | TGTGCCAGCTCACCAGGCACAGGGTACGAAGGCTACACCTTC | CASSPGTGYEGYTF
TRBJ1-5 | NA | TRBV30 | NA | TGTGCCTGGCAGGGAGGGGGCAATCAGCCCCAGCATTTT | CAWQGGGNQPQHF
TRBJ1-3 | TRBD1 | TRBV30 | many | TGTGCCTGGAGTAGGGGGACAGGTTCATTTCTACCGTCCATATATTTT | CAWSRGTGSFLPSIYF
TRBJ1-4 | NA | TRBV4-3 | once | TGCGCCAGCAGCCAAGATCGCGGGATGGTGACCGAAAAACTGTTTTTT | CASSQDRGMVTEKLFF
TRBJ1-2 | NA | TRBV30 | NA | TGTGCCTGGAGTCCACAGCCTAACTATGGCTACACCTTC | CAWSPQPNYGYTF
TRBJ2-7 | TRBD1 | TRBV11-1 | NA | TGTGCCAGCGCCAAGGACAGGGGGAACTACGAGCAGTACTTC | CASAKDRGNYEQYF
TRBJ2-2 | TRBD2 | TRBV11-2 | NA | TGTGCCAGCAGCCCGCGACTAGCGGGGGGTAGGGACACCGGGGAGCTGTTTTTT | CASSPRLAGGRDTGELFF
TRBJ1-2 | NA | TRBV6-5 | NA | TGTGCCAGCAGGCCTTATGAGACTAACTATGGCTACACCTTC | CASRPYETNYGYTF
TRBJ2-7 | TRBD1 | TRBV5-6 | NA | TGTGCCAGCAGCTGGGACAGCTCCTACGAGCAGTACTTC | CASSWDSSYEQYF
TRBJ1-6 | NA | TRBV7-2 | NA | TGTGCCAGCAGCTTAGACAGTAATTCACCCCTCCACTTT | CASSLDSNSPLHF
TRBJ2-7 | TRBD2 | TRBV5-1 | NA | TGCGCCAGCAGCTTGGTCGGGCGGGAGGGCCACTACGAGCAGTACTTC | CASSLVGREGHYEQYF
TRBJ2-3 | NA | TRBV9 | NA | TGTGCCAGCAGCCCCCGGGGGAACACAGATACGCAGTATTTT | CASSPRGNTDTQYF
TRBJ2-1 | TRBD2 | TRBV2 | NA | TGTGCCAGCGGAGTACAACCTCTAGCGGAACACAATGAGCAGTTCTTC | CASGVQPLAEHNEQFF
TRBJ1-1 | NA | TRBV30 | NA | TGTGCCTGGATGAGGGACACCCCCAGAGCTTTCTTT | CAWMRDTPRAFF
TRBJ2-2 | TRBD1 | TRBV7-9 | NA | TGTGCCAGCAGCTGGACGACAGGGGCCGGGGAGCTGTTTTTT | CASSWTTGAGELFF
TRBJ1-2 | TRBD1 | TRBV10-3 | NA | TGTGCCGTCTCCTACACAGGGGCGGGTGGCTACACCTTC | CAVSYTGAGGYTF
TRBJ1-6 | TRBD1 | TRBV19 | few | TGTGCCAGTAGTGACAGGGGCGCCTATAATTCACCCCTCCACTTT | CASSDRGAYNSPLHF
TRBJ2-1 | NA | TRBV9 | NA | TGTGCCAGCAGCGCAATCTCTAGCGATGAGCAGTTCTTC | CASSAISSDEQFF
TRBJ2-3 | TRBD2 | TRBV30 | NA | TGTGCCTGGAGTCCTACGCGGGAGGGCAGGACAGATACGCAGTATTTT | CAWSPTREGRTDTQYF
TRBJ1-2 | NA | TRBV30 | NA | TGTGCCTGGAAGAAAGCGGGGTCGGACTATGGCTACACCTTC | CAWKKAGSDYGYTF
TRBJ1-1 | NA | TRBV7-9 | few | TGTGCCAGCAGCCCGAGGGGGAAAGGGAACACTGAAGCTTTCTTT | CASSPRGKGNTEAFF
TRBJ1-5 | TRBD1 | TRBV18 | NA | TGTGCCAGCTCAACACAGGGGGCGAATCGGTGGGATCAGCCCCAGCATTTT | CASSTQGANRWDQPQHF
TRBJ2-7 | NA | TRBV9 | NA | TGTGCCAGCAGCTCGAGGGAAGGGTACGAGCAGTACTTC | CASSSREGYEQYF
TRBJ2-3 | TRBD2 | TRBV6-1 | NA | TGTGCCAGCAGTGAAGCCGGGCTAGCGGGAGGGCCGGGTACGCAGTATTTT | CASSEAGLAGGPGTQYF
TRBJ1-2 | TRBD1 | TRBV10-2 | NA | TGCGCCAGCAGAGGATGGGACAGGAGAATGATCGGGGGCTACACCTTC | CASRGWDRRMIGGYTF
TRBJ1-3 | TRBD1 | TRBV4-3 | NA | TGCGCCAGCAGCCAAGTTGGACAGGGGGCGGGAAACACCATATATTTT | CASSQVGQGAGNTIYF
TRBJ2-7 | TRBD1 | TRBV19 | NA | TGTGCCACCCAGGGGGCCCTCTACGAGCAGTACTTC | CATQGALYEQYF
TRBJ2-3 | TRBD2 | TRBV4-1 | NA | TGCGCCAGCAGCCAAGTGGAGCGGGGAACCACAGATACGCAGTATTTT | CASSQVERGTTDTQYF
TRBJ2-7 | TRBD2 | TRBV20-1 | NA | TGCAGTGCAAGACTAGCGGAAGAGCAGTACTTC | CSARLAEEQYF
TRBJ1-2 | NA | TRBV28 | few | TGTGCCAGCAGTTTCCAGGACTATGGCTACACCTTC | CASSFQDYGYTF
TRBJ2-1 | NA | TRBV7-9 | NA | TGTGCCAGCAGTTCCCATCGGACTGTCAATGAGCAGTTCTTC | CASSSHRTVNEQFF
TRBJ1-2 | TRBD1 | TRBV19 | NA | TGTGCCAGTACCTCGGACAGGGGCGGGATTAACTATGGCTACACCTTC | CASTSDRGGINYGYTF
TRBJ1-6 | TRBD1 | TRBV5-1 | NA | TGCGCCAGCAGCTTGCAAGGACAGGGGGAATCACCCCTCCACTTT | CASSLQGQGESPLHF